The entry below describes one TCR beta chain. Its antigen remains unknown. This sample was included in a study of T cell responses to AZD1222 COVID-19 vaccine. Findings of the study overall: Clonal diversity may have been underestimated, and the donors were mostly white British, with more females than males.

The CDR3 runs 19 residues. V lost 3 bases and J lost 2, with 21 bases in between. The germline V gene has CDR1 SGDLS and CDR2 YYNGEE. Recipients boosted at about 4 weeks or about 12 weeks are pooled. The table came from immunoSEQ multiplex PCR; TCRdb's copy has only in-frame clones and leaves some out. The sample consists of 90,000 to 150,000 clones, 75% to 90% of them appearing once. The sequencing here drew on peripheral blood, taken 28 days after the second AZD1222 dose. The V and J genes are TRBV9 and TRBJ2-6; D tentatively fits TRBD1 or TRBD2 (6 bases each). This clonotype originated in an adult who received the AZD1222 COVID-19 vaccine. CDR3 protein: CASSAVGRGTTTGANVLTF. In nucleotides, the CDR3 is TGTGCCAGCAGCGCCGTAGGCCGGGGGACAACAACTGGGGCCAACGTCCTGACTTTC.